This TCR beta chain was obtained from a study of T cells in Graves' hyperthyroidism and ophthalmopathy. A few counts support this clonotype. With 4 bases clipped from V and 1 base from J, the junction kept 9 bases outside the gene matches. The CDR3 extends over 17 amino acids. The V gene's germline CDR1 is SGHRS and CDR2 YFSETQ. From RNA transcripts, TCR beta CDR3 regions were amplified. A first-round RT-PCR of the TCR CDR3 used the HTBI primer set. One entry per CDR3 protein results from TCRdb running MiXCR on the multiplex PCR reads. The sample consists of over 450,000 distinct CDR3 sequences, around 14% of them appearing once.

This TCR derives from a young woman with Graves' hyperthyroidism. V usage is TRBV5-1 and J usage is TRBJ2-4, with 9 bases lining up with TRBD1. Sequenced input: blood. DNA for the CDR3: TGCGCCAGCAGCCGCGACAGGGGGTTGAGGGCCAAAAACATTCAGTACTTC. Amino acids: CASSRDRGLRAKNIQYF.